Shown below are 17 T cell receptor beta chains from a single sample sequenced in a study of CD8+CD57+ T cells in acquired aplastic anemia. Flow cytometry had shown expanded CD8+CD57+ cells in the patients chosen for sequencing. Genomic DNA, serving as template, underwent TCR beta VDJ and CDR3 profiling. From the reads, TCRdb called clonotypes with MiXCR, one entry per CDR3 protein. The sample has about 240,000 distinct CDR3 sequences; 40% to 50% are singletons. Sequencing input: sorted CD4+, CD8+, or CD8+CD57+ T cells (not recorded which) from PBMCs. The receptors come from a human donor with aplastic anemia.

This clonotype was found a few times. CDR3 DNA sequence: TGCAGCGTTTTTAACACCGGGACAGGGGGCGATCTGGGCTACACCTTC. Residues: CSVFNTGTGGDLGYTF. The chain uses TRBV29-1 and TRBJ1-2, with 12 positions matching TRBD1. Germline V gene data show CDR1 as SQVTM and CDR2 as ANQGSEA. V lost 5 bases, J lost 8 bases, and 15 bases stayed unmatched. The CDR3 length is 16 residues.

As regards this clonotype: Just one base apart from a much larger clone, this may be a read error. The CDR3 end shows no conserved phenylalanine or tryptophan, and so a read error is likely. The chain couples TRBV5-1 to TRBJ2-2; a possible D gene is TRBD2 (6 bases). Trimming removed 0 bases at V and 3 bases at J, with 18 bases between. CDR1 and CDR2 from the germline V gene are SGHRS and YFSETQ. This CDR3 comprises 18 residues. CDR3 sequence: CASSLVVGRGGDTGELFS. The CDR3, as DNA: TGCGCCAGCAGCTTGGTTGTCGGGAGAGGAGGTGACACCGGGGAGCTGTTTTCT.

In this sample, this clonotype turned up many times. CDR3 residues: CASSLGSTTTPYNEQFF. CDR3 in DNA: TGTGCCAGCAGCTTAGGCAGTACAACTACCCCCTACAATGAGCAGTTCTTC. This chain connects TRBV7-6 to TRBJ2-1; D is ambiguous. Trimming took off 1 base at V and 2 bases at J, with 15 bases between the two ends. This CDR3 has 17 amino acids. CDR1 is SGHVS, CDR2 FNYEAQ, per germline.

As for this clonotype: This is likely a read error, given that the CDR3 carries no conserved phenylalanine or tryptophan at its end. It is unclear where the CDR3 begins or ends on the DNA, so no DNA is shown, and the CDR3 is as TCRdb lists it. V usage is TRBV20-1 and J usage is TRBJ1-6; TRBD1, as called in the table, went unchecked against the DNA. Germline V gives CDR1 DFQATT, CDR2 SNEGSKA (reference sequence). A total of 10 residues make up the CDR3, ends included. The CDR3 sequence is CSARGGTGPG.

Details on this clonotype: It may be a read error: a sequence one base away is much more abundant. Likely a read error: the CDR3 ends without its conserved phenylalanine or tryptophan. The rearrangement joins TRBV5-6 to TRBJ1-1; no firm D call. Trimming cost V 2 bases and J 0 bases, with 11 bases left between them. CDR1 SGHDT and CDR2 YYEEEE come from the germline V gene. This CDR3 region has 15 residues. In nucleotides, the CDR3 is TGTGCCAGCAGCTTACCAGAGTACATGAACACTGAAGCTTTCATT. Translated, it gives CASSLPEYMNTEAFI.

The chain links TRBV15 to TRBJ2-7; TRBD2 aligns across 11 bases. V shed 4 bases, J shed 1 base, and the junction held 6 bases outside the gene matches. CDR1 is LNHNV and CDR2 is YYDKDF in the germline V gene (reference sequence). The CDR3 extends over 16 amino acids. The CDR3 region has the DNA TGTGCCACCAGCACCCCGGTAGCGGGAGGGTCCTACGAGCAGTACTTC. This sequence encodes CATSTPVAGGSYEQYF. Together with reference TRBV15 and TRBJ2-7, the CDR3 gives the full variable domain: DAMVIQNPRYQVTQFGKPVTLSCSQTLNHNVMYWYQQKSSQAPKLLFHYYDKDFNNEADTPDNFQSRRPNTSFCFLDIRSPGLGDTAMYLCATSTPVAGGSYEQYFGPGTRLTVT.

This clonotype was observed many times. The rearrangement joins TRBV19 to TRBJ2-1, with 7 bases identical to TRBD2. The CDR3 has 16 residues. Germline V CDR1 and CDR2: LNHDA, SQIVND (reference sequence). With 3 bases clipped from V and 3 bases from J, the junction kept 8 bases outside the gene matches. The CDR3 nucleotides read TGTGCCAGTAGTATCTACGCAGCGGGGCTCTACAATGAGCAGTTCTTC. Its translation is CASSIYAAGLYNEQFF.

V and J are TRBV5-8 and TRBJ1-2; D not resolved. The V end was cut by 4 bases, the J end by 6 bases, with 10 bases between. CDR3 length equals 12 residues. Germline CDR1 SGHTS, CDR2 YDEGEE. The CDR3 loop reads CASSPRTNGYTF. The DNA for the CDR3 is TGTGCCAGCAGCCCCAGGACGAATGGCTACACCTTC.

This clonotype came up many times. This rearrangement joins TRBV7-2 to TRBJ2-1; D uncertain. The V end was cut by 3 bases, the J end by 4 bases, with 7 bases between. The CDR3 spans 13 residues. Looked up from germline, CDR1 is SGHTA and CDR2 is FQGNSA. CDR3 nucleotide sequence: TGTGCCAGCAGCTTTGGGGTTTACAATGAGCAGTTCTTC. Residues: CASSFGVYNEQFF.

This chain connects TRBV20-1 to TRBJ1-6; D is unclear. Per the germline V gene, CDR1 is DFQATT and CDR2 is SNEGSKA (reference sequence). V gave up 5 bases and J gave up 0 bases, with 14 bases separating them. This CDR3 region has 16 residues. CDR3 sequence reads: CSASSGENSYNSPLHF. The CDR3 DNA sequence: TGCAGTGCTTCTAGCGGAGAGAACTCCTATAATTCACCCCTCCACTTT.

The chain joins TRBV19 to TRBJ1-2, with D perhaps TRBD1 (6 bases). V lost 9 bases and J lost 3, with 14 bases in between. CDR1 and CDR2 from the germline V gene are LNHDA and SQIVND (reference sequence). This CDR3 region has 13 residues. For the CDR3, the DNA is TGTGCCAGCACCCGAGGGGGTTACTATGGCTACACCTTC. This gives the protein CASTRGGYYGYTF.

This chain uses TRBV13 with TRBJ1-2, with 9 bases lining up with TRBD1. After removal of 5 bases from V and 4 bases from J, the junction contained 8 bases not matched to a gene. This CDR3 spans 15 amino acids. The germline CDR1 and CDR2 sequences are PRHDT and FYEKMQ (reference sequence). The CDR3 here is CASSIYRDRAYGYTF. The CDR3 DNA reads as TGTGCCAGCAGCATATACCGGGACAGGGCCTATGGCTACACCTTC.

Regarding this clonotype: Since a much larger clone is just one base distant, this may be a read error. The chain uses TRBV5-1 and TRBJ2-5; D is ambiguous. From germline, CDR1 is SGHRS and CDR2 YFSETQ. The CDR3 has 13 amino acids. The germline V and J ends were trimmed by 1 base and 0 bases, with 4 bases remaining between them. CDR3 nucleotide sequence: TGCGCCAGCAGCTTGAGGCACCAAGAGACCCAGTACTTC. It encodes CASSLRHQETQYF.

This clonotype was counted ten times or more. J is TRBJ1-4 and V is TRBV14; D remains unclear. Looked up from germline, CDR1 is SGHDN and CDR2 is FVKESK. This CDR3 comprises 15 residues. V was clipped by 4 bases and J by 0 bases, with 9 bases between them. CDR3 sequence reads: CASSPSWSTNEKLFF. The CDR3 DNA follows: TGTGCCAGCAGCCCCTCATGGTCAACTAATGAAAAACTGTTTTTT. The full variable domain, in which reference TRBV14 and TRBJ1-4 provide the parts outside the CDR3, is EAGVTQFPSHSVIEKGQTVTLRCDPISGHDNLYWYRRVMGKEIKFLLHFVKESKQDESGMPNNRFLAERTGGTYSTLKVQPAELEDSGVYFCASSPSWSTNEKLFFGSGTQLSVL.

Details on this clonotype: One end of the junction does not line up with germline, which may come from a read error. CDR3: CASSQEGNRSNTEAFF. Here the CDR3 DNA reads TGCGCCAGCAGCCAAGAGGGAAATCGATCGAACACTGAAGCTTTCTTT. The chain is built from TRBV7-9 and TRBJ1-1; no reliable D call. This CDR3 comprises 16 residues. Germline CDR1 reads SEHNR; CDR2 reads FQNEAQ (reference sequence).

This clonotype appeared once. The chain carries TRBV7-2 and TRBJ2-3; TRBD2 agrees at 14 bases. Germline V gives CDR1 SGHTA, CDR2 FQGNSA. V lost 5 bases, J lost 6 bases, and 7 bases stayed unmatched. The CDR3 covers 16 residues. CDR3 nucleotides: TGTGCCAGCAGCATACTGGGACTAGCGGGAGCCGATACGCAGTATTTT. It codes for CASSILGLAGADTQYF.

This clonotype was seen at least ten times. This sequence joins TRBV3-1 and TRBJ2-1; D may correspond to TRBD1 or TRBD2 (5 bases each). CDR3 length: 12 amino acids. With 1 base removed from V and 11 bases from J, the gap between germline ends came to 9 bases. Germline assignment: CDR1 LGHDT and CDR2 YNNKEL (reference sequence). CDR3 in amino acids: CASSQGGVKQFF. DNA of the CDR3: TGTGCCAGCAGCCAAGGAGGGGTAAAGCAGTTCTTC.